This T cell receptor beta chain derives from a study of PD-1 blockade in classical Hodgkin lymphoma. Study results and limitations: Before treatment, TCR diversity in newly diagnosed patients was reportedly lower than in healthy donors.

Of note for this clone: Its specificity is unknown.

The time point is: cycle 4 day 1 (C4D1), after 6 weeks of nivolumab. Autologous stem cell transplantation was followed by relapse in every patient, and brentuximab vedotin exposure varied. Only in-frame clones appear in the TCRdb table, and some are missing; sequencing was by immunoSEQ multiplex PCR. The table lists approximately 110,000 clones, 89% of them singletons, with 15% to 20% in the top ten. Germline loops: CDR1 SGHNT, CDR2 YYREEE (reference sequence). CDR3 length: 15 residues. Trimming took 4 bases from V and 9 from J; bases not matched to a gene: 10. This sample comprised peripheral blood mononuclear cells (PBMCs), obtained before the fourth cycle of nivolumab. This sequence joins TRBV5-4 and TRBJ2-1, with TRBD2 matching 10 bases. The sequence derives from a human donor with classical Hodgkin lymphoma. CDR3 loop: CASSPPGLAFAEQFF. For the CDR3, the DNA is TGTGCCAGCAGCCCACCGGGACTAGCGTTCGCTGAGCAGTTCTTC.